The T cell receptor (beta chain) under discussion was sequenced for a study of cytomegalovirus exposure and HLA in healthy donors. A multiplex PCR was run with 60 Vbeta primers and 13 Jbeta primers. Generated by immunoSEQ multiplex PCR, the TCRdb table keeps only in-frame clones and is missing some. The sample yields some 150,000 clones, 60% to 85% seen once. Germline CDR1 SNHLY, CDR2 FYNNEI. The CDR3 totals 14 residues. V lost 8 bases to trimming and J lost 4 bases; unmatched junction nucleotides: 10. Findings and caveats of the study: There were some V segments, including TRBV6-2 and TRBV6-3, excluded as indistinguishable.

On this clone itself: Antigen: not known.

The origin of this receptor is a man aged 30 to 39 in good health and CMV-seronegative. This rearrangement joins TRBV2 to TRBJ2-5; 7 positions match TRBD1. Specimen: PBMCs. CDR3 nucleotide sequence: TGTGCCAGCGAGGGGGCGGTCGGAAGAGAGACCCAGTACTTC. This sequence encodes CASEGAVGRETQYF.